One and the same sample provided the 12 T cell receptor beta chains below, sequenced in a study of blood T cell repertoires in COVID-19. The assay was immunoSEQ multiplex PCR, and TCRdb's table has in-frame clones only and misses some. Of roughly 220,000 clones in the sample, around 87% are singletons; the top ten hold around 3.1%. The sample comprised peripheral blood. The source of these receptors is a man in his fifties or sixties with acute or convalescent COVID-19.

The V gene is TRBV7-9, the J gene TRBJ2-7, with 9 positions matching TRBD2. The CDR3 totals 12 residues. Per germline, CDR1 SEHNR and CDR2 FQNEAQ (reference sequence). The J segment lost 8 bases and the V segment lost 5 bases, leaving 4 bases of the junction unmatched. The CDR3 region has the DNA TGTGCCAGCAGCCCCCTAGCGGGGAAGCAGTACTTC. This translates into CASSPLAGKQYF.

The J gene is TRBJ2-2, the V gene TRBV6-6, with D maybe TRBD2 (5 bases). Germline values: CDR1 MNHNY, CDR2 SVGAGI (reference sequence). CDR3 length: 14 residues. V was pared by 7 bases and J by 0 bases, with 9 bases between. The CDR3 loop is CASITGTNTGELFF. The CDR3 DNA sequence: TGTGCCAGCATTACGGGGACGAACACCGGGGAGCTGTTTTTT.

This chain uses TRBV28 with TRBJ1-2; D gene unclear. This CDR3 is 13 amino acids long. Germline values: CDR1 MDHEN, CDR2 SYDVKM. V was trimmed by 3 bases and J by 7 bases, leaving 12 bases between them. The CDR3 protein is CASSLQVSAGYTF. CDR3 nucleotide sequence: TGTGCCAGCAGTTTGCAGGTTTCGGCTGGCTACACCTTC.

This rearrangement joins TRBV5-1 to TRBJ2-7, with 8 bases lining up with TRBD2. CDR3 length: 14 amino acids. After removal of 2 bases from V and 1 base from J, the junction contained 2 bases not matched to a gene. The germline CDR1 and CDR2 sequences are SGHRS and YFSETQ. This CDR3 reads CASSLRGGSYEQYF. The CDR3, as DNA: TGCGCCAGCAGCTTACGGGGGGGATCCTACGAGCAGTACTTC.

The V and J genes are TRBV25-1 and TRBJ2-2, with TRBD1 identical over 9 bases. V was pared by 5 bases and J by 8 bases, with 6 bases of the junction left unmatched. CDR3 length: 14 residues. Germline values: CDR1 MGHDK, CDR2 SYGVNS. Written as DNA, the CDR3 is TGTGCCAGCAGTTCAACAGGGGGCTTAGGGGAGCTGTTTTTT. Residues: CASSSTGGLGELFF.

V and J are TRBV19 and TRBJ2-2, with TRBD2 identical over 8 bases. V lost 5 bases to trimming and J lost 4 bases; unmatched junction nucleotides: 6. The CDR3 sequence is 15 residues long. Germline lookup yields CDR1 LNHDA and CDR2 SQIVND (reference sequence). The CDR3 sequence is CASSGPAGATGELFF. CDR3 DNA: TGTGCCAGTAGTGGGCCAGCGGGGGCCACCGGGGAGCTGTTTTTT.

This rearrangement joins TRBV18 to TRBJ1-3; TRBD1 matches at 8 bases. Germline assignment: CDR1 KGHSH and CDR2 LQKENI. This CDR3 has 16 residues. V shed 2 bases, J shed 2 bases, and the junction held 5 bases outside the gene matches. The CDR3 DNA reads as TGTGCCAGCTCACCAACGGCGACAGGGGCTGGAAACACCATATATTTT. This codes for CASSPTATGAGNTIYF.

This clone is a singleton in its sample. The chain carries TRBV29-1 and TRBJ2-1; 8 nucleotides agree with TRBD1. This CDR3 comprises 10 residues. V dropped 7 bases and J dropped 15; count of bases not matched to a gene: 8. The germline gives CDR1 SQVTM, CDR2 ANQGSEA. The CDR3 loop reads CSAWTGFRFF. The CDR3 nucleotides read TGCAGCGCGTGGACAGGGTTTCGGTTCTTC.

The chain employs TRBV7-3 and TRBJ2-3; D possibly corresponds to TRBD1 (5 bases). CDR1 and CDR2 (germline): SGHTA, FQGTGA. V dropped 3 bases and J dropped 6 bases, with 10 bases sitting between them. CDR3 length equals 13 residues. The CDR3: CASSFPGYDTQYF. In DNA, the CDR3 is TGTGCCAGCAGCTTCCCAGGGTACGATACGCAGTATTTT.

The rearrangement uses TRBV20-1 and TRBJ2-5; no definite D call. The germline CDR1 and CDR2 sequences are DFQATT and SNEGSKA (reference sequence). This CDR3 region has 13 residues. The ends were cut back, 3 bases at V and 4 bases at J, with 12 bases in the middle. CDR3 in DNA: TGCAGTGCTAGTACCGGGTCGAGAGAGACCCAGTACTTC. This encodes CSASTGSRETQYF.

The genes are TRBV12-3 or TRBV12-4 and TRBJ1-6; no firm D call. CDR3 length equals 12 residues. V lost 5 bases to trimming and J lost 7 bases, with 6 bases between them. The CDR3 loop reads CASSAQNSPLHF. The CDR3 region has the DNA TGTGCCAGCAGTGCGCAAAATTCACCCCTCCACTTT.

The chain joins TRBV29-1 to TRBJ1-4, with 9 bases fitting TRBD1. Germline values: CDR1 SQVTM, CDR2 ANQGSEA. V shed 7 bases and J 8 bases; nucleotides not matched to a gene: 14. The CDR3 extends over 15 amino acids. Here the CDR3 reads CSAINPGQGIEKLFF. The DNA of the CDR3 is TGCAGCGCAATAAACCCGGGACAGGGCATAGAAAAACTGTTTTTT.